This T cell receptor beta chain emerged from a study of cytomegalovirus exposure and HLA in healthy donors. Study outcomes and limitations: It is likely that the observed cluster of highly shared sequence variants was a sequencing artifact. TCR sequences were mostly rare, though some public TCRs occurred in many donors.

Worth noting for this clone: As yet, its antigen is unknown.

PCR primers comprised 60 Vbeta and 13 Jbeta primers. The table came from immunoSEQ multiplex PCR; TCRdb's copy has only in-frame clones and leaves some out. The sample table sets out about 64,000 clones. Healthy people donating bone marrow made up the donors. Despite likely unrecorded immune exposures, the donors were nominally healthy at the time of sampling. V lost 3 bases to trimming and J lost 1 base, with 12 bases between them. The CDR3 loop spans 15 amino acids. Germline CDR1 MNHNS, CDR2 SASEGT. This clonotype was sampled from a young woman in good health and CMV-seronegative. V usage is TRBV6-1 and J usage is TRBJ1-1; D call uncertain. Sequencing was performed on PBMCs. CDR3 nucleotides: TGTGCCAGCAGTGATCAGGTCCGGCCGAACACTGAAGCTTTCTTT. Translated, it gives CASSDQVRPNTEAFF.